The TCR beta chain described here comes from a study of blood T cells in healthy people across ages. With respect to this clonotype: Its specificity is unknown.

Germline V gene sequence: CDR1 SGHDT, CDR2 YYEEEE. Trimming removed 2 bases at V and 4 bases at J, with 24 bases between. The CDR3 runs to 18 residues. The use of a sample-barcoded 5' primer and a J-beta primer mix characterized a second PCR of roughly 6 to 11 cycles. A single record per CDR3 protein comes from TCRdb applying MiXCR to the 5' RACE reads. The profile shows about 1.4 million distinct CDR3 sequences, approximately 59% of them singletons. The study's findings and limits: Unsorted PBMC material precluded a definitive naive versus antigen-experienced comparison.

The source of this sequence is a man aged 18 to 29 in good health. The specimen was blood. V usage is TRBV5-6 and J usage is TRBJ1-1; D is possibly TRBD1 (5 bases). The CDR3 bases are TGTGCCAGCAGCTTCGGGGCAGGGATAGGAAGATGGGGCACTGAAGCTTTCTTT. As protein: CASSFGAGIGRWGTEAFF.